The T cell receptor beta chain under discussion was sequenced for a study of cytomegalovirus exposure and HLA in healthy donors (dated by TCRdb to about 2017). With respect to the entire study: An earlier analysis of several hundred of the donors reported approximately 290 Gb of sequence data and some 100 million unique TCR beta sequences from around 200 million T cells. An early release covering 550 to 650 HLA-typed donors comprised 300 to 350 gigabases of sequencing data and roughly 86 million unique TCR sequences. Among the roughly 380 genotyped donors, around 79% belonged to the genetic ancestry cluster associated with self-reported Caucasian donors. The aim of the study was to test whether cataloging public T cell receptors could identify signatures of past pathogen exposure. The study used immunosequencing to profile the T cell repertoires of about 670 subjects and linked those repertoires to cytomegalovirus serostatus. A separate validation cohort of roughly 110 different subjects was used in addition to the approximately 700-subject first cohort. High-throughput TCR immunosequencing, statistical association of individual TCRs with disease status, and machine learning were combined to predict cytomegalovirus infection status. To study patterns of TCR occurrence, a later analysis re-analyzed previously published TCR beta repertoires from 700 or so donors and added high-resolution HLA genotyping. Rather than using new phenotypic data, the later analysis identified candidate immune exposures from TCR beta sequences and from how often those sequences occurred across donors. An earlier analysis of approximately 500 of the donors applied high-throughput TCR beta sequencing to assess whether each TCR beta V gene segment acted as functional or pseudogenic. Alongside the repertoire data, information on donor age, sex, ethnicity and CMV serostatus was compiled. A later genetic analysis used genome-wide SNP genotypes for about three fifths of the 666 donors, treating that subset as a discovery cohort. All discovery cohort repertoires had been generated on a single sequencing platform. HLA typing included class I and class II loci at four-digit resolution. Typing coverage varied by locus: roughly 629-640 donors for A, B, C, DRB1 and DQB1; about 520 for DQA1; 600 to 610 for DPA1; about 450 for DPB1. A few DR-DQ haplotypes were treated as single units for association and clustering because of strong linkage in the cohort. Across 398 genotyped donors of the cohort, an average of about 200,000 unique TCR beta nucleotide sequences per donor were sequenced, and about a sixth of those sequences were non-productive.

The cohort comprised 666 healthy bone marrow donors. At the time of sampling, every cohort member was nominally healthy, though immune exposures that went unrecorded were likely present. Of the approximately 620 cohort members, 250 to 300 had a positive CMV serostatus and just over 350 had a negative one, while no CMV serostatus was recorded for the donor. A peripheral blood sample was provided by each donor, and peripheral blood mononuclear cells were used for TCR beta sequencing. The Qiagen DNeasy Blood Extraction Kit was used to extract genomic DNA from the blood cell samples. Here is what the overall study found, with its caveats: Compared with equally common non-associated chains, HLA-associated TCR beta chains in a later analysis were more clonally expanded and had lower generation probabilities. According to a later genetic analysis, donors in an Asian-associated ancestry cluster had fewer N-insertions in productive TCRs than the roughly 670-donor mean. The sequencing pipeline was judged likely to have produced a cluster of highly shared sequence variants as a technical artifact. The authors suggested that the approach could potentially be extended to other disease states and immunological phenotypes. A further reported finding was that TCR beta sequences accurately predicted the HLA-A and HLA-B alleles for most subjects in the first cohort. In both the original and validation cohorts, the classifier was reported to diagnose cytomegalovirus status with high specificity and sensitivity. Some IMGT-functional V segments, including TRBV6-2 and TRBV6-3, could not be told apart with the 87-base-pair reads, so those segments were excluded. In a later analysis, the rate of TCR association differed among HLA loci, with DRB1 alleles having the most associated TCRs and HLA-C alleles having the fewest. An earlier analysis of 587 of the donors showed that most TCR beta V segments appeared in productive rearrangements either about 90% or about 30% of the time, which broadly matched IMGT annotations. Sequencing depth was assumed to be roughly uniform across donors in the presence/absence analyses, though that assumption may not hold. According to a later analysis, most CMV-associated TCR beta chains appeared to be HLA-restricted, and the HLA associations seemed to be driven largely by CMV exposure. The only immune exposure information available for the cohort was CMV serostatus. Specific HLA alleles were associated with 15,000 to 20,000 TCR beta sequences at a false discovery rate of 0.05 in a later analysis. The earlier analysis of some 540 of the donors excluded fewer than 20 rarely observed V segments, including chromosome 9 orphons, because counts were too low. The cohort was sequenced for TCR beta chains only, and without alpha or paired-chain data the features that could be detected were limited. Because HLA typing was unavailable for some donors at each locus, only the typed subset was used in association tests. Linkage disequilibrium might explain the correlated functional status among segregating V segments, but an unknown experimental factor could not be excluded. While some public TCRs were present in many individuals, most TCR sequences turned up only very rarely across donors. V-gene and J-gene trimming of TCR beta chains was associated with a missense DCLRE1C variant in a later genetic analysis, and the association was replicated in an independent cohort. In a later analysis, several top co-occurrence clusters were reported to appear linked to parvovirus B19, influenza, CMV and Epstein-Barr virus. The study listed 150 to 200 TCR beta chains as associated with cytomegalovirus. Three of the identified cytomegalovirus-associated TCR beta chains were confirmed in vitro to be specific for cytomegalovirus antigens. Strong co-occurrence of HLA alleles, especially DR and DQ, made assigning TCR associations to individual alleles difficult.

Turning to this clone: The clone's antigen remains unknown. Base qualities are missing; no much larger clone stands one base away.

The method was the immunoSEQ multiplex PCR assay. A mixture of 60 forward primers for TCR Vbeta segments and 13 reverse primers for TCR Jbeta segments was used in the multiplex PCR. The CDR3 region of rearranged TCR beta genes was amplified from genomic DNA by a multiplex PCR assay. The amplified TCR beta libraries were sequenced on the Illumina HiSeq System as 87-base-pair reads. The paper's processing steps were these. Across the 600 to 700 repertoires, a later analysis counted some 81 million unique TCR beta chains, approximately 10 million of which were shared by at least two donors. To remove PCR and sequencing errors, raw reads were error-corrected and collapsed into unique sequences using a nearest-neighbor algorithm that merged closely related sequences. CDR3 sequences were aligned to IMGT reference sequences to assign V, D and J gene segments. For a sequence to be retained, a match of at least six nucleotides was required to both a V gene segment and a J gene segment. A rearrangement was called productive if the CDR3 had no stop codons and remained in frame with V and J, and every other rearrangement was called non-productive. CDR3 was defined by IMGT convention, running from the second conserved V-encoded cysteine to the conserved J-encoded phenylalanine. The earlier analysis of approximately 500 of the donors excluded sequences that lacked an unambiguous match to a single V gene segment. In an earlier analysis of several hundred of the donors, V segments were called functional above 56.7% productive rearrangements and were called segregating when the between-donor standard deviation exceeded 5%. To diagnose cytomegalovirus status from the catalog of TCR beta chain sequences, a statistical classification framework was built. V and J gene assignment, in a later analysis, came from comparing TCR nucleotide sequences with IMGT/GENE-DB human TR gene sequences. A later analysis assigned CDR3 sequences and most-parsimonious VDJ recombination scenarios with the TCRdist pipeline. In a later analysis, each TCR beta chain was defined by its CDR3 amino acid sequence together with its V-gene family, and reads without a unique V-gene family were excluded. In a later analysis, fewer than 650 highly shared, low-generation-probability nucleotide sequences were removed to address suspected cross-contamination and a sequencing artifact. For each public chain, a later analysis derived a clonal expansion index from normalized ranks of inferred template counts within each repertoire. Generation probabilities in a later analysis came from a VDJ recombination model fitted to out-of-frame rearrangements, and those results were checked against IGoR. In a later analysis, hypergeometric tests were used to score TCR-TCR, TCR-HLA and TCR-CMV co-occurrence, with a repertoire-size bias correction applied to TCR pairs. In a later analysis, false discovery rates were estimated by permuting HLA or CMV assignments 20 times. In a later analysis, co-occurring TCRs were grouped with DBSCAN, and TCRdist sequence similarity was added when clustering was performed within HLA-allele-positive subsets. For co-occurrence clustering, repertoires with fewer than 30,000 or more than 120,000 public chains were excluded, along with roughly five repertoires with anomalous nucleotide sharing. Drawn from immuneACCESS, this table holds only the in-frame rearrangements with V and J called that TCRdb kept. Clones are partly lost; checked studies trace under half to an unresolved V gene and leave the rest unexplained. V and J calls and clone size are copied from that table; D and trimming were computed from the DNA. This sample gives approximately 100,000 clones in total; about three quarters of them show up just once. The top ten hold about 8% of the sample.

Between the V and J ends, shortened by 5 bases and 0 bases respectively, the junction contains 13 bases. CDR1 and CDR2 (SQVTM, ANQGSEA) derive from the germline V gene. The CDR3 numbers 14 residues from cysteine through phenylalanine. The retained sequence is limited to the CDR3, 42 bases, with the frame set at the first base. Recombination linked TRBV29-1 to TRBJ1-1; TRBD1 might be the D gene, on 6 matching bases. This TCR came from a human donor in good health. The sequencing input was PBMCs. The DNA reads TGCAGCGTTTCAGGGGTAGGGATGAACACTGAAGCTTTCTTT. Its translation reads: CSVSGVGMNTEAFF.